This TCR beta chain originates from a study of T cell changes during pregnancy in multiple sclerosis. Measured with immunoSEQ multiplex PCR; TCRdb has only the in-frame clones, and not every one. The sample carries over 50,000 clones, about 90% recorded once. J was trimmed by 0 bases and V by 6 bases; bases with no gene match: 6. CDR1 and CDR2 (germline): SNHLY, FYNNEI. CDR3 length: 15 residues. The chain couples TRBV2 to TRBJ1-1; 8 bases match TRBD1. The source material was peripheral blood, sampled in the first trimester of pregnancy. This TCR was recovered from a female donor in good health, enrolled as a control in a pregnancy study. As DNA, the CDR3 is TGTGCCAGCAGACGGGACAGGATTATGAACACTGAAGCTTTCTTT. It encodes CASRRDRIMNTEAFF.